The 24 T cell receptor beta chains below all came from one sample that was sequenced in a study of T cells in Graves' hyperthyroidism and ophthalmopathy. RNA transcripts gave rise to amplified TCR beta CDR3 regions. HTBI primers were the set used in a first-round RT-PCR of the TCR CDR3. TCRdb recomputed calls from the multiplex PCR reads with MiXCR, one row per CDR3 protein. The repertoire holds approximately 490,000 distinct CDR3 sequences, with 22% as singletons. The specimen was blood. These receptors all come from a woman aged 70-85 years with Graves' ophthalmopathy.

The CDR3 bases are TGTGCCAGCAGGCACGGGACTAACTATGGCTACACCTTC. It codes for CASRHGTNYGYTF. This rearrangement joins TRBV5-5 to TRBJ1-2, with D unclear. Deletions cut 5 bases from V and 0 bases from J, with 8 bases between. Germline-derived CDR1 and CDR2 are SGHKS and YYEKEE (reference sequence). The CDR3 totals 13 residues.

This clonotype was detected many times. The genes are TRBV7-2 and TRBJ1-6; no clear D gene. Germline V gene sequence: CDR1 SGHTA, CDR2 FQGNSA. The CDR3 covers 15 residues. V was trimmed by 5 bases and J by 6 bases, leaving 14 bases between them. The CDR3 nucleotides are TGTGCCAGCAGCCTGTCATGGCAGAGTAATTCACCCCTCCACTTT. Protein sequence: CASSLSWQSNSPLHF.

This clonotype appeared a few times. The rearrangement uses TRBV27 and TRBJ2-1, with TRBD2 matching 13 bases. Unmatched junction bases numbered 7, after V lost 2 bases and J lost 9 bases. The CDR3 loop spans 16 amino acids. Germline V lookup: CDR1 MNHEY, CDR2 SMNVEV (reference sequence). CDR3 bases: TGTGCCAGCAGTTTACCCCCCGGACTAGCGGGAGTTGAGCAGTTCTTC. This translates into CASSLPPGLAGVEQFF.

This clonotype was picked up many times. This rearrangement joins TRBV3-1 to TRBJ1-2; tentatively, D is TRBD1 (5 bases). The CDR3 spans 14 residues. V was trimmed by 4 bases and J by 8 bases, leaving 17 bases between them. The germline V gene has CDR1 LGHDT and CDR2 YNNKEL (reference sequence). This chain's CDR3 is CASSPTWDALGYTF. The CDR3, as DNA: TGTGCCAGCAGCCCTACGTGGGACGCCTTGGGCTACACCTTC. The entire variable domain, with the rest obtained from reference TRBV3-1 and TRBJ1-2, is as follows: DTAVSQTPKYLVTQMGNDKSIKCEQNLGHDTMYWYKQDSKKFLKIMFSYNNKELIINETVPNRFSPKSPDKAHLNLHINSLELGDSAVYFCASSPTWDALGYTFGSGTRLTVV.

V usage is TRBV5-1 and J usage is TRBJ1-1; 7 nucleotides agree with TRBD1. The trim removed 4 bases at V and 3 bases at J, leaving 3 bases unmatched. The CDR3 covers 13 residues. Germline V gives CDR1 SGHRS, CDR2 YFSETQ. The CDR3 spells CASSQGVHTEAFF. DNA for the CDR3: TGCGCCAGCAGCCAGGGGGTCCACACTGAAGCTTTCTTT. The full variable domain, in which reference TRBV5-1 and TRBJ1-1 provide the parts outside the CDR3, is KAGVTQTPRYLIKTRGQQVTLSCSPISGHRSVSWYQQTPGQGLQFLFEYFSETQRNKGNFPGRFSGRQFSNSRSEMNVSTLELGDSALYLCASSQGVHTEAFFGQGTRLTVV.

This clonotype has a count of ten or more. The V call is TRBV30, the J call TRBJ1-1; no reliable D call. Trimming cost V 2 bases and J 5 bases, with 9 bases left between them. This CDR3 has 12 residues. In germline, CDR1 is GTSNPN, CDR2 SVGIG (reference sequence). DNA for the CDR3: TGTGCCTGGAGTACAGACATGACTGAAGCTTTCTTT. It is translated as CAWSTDMTEAFF.

In its sample, this clonotype was seen a few times. The chain links TRBV18 to TRBJ1-2, with 9 bases fitting TRBD1. CDR1 and CDR2 from the germline V gene are KGHSH and LQKENI. The CDR3 contains 15 residues. With 6 bases clipped from V and 4 bases from J, the junction kept 9 bases outside the gene matches. For the CDR3, the DNA is TGTGCCAGCTCCCCCGGGACAGGGACAATCTATGGCTACACCTTC. Its protein product is CASSPGTGTIYGYTF.

The genes are TRBV6-2 or TRBV6-3 and TRBJ2-5; TRBD1 matches at 8 bases. This CDR3 is built from 15 residues. With V trimmed by 0 bases and J by 6 bases, 6 bases remained unmatched. Germline CDR1 and CDR2: MNHEY and SVGEGT. CDR3 in amino acids: CASSYSDRGRKTQYF. The DNA for the CDR3 is TGTGCCAGCAGTTACTCTGACAGGGGAAGGAAGACCCAGTACTTC.

This clonotype was seen more than once but under ten times. The chain employs TRBV12-3 or TRBV12-4 and TRBJ2-3; 9 nucleotides match TRBD1. J was trimmed by 3 bases and V by 7 bases; bases with no gene match: 5. The CDR3 is 14 amino acids. CDR3 coding DNA: TGTGCCAGCACCCGGACAGGGGCGACAGATACGCAGTATTTT. Amino acids: CASTRTGATDTQYF.

This clonotype was found many times. CDR3 sequence reads: CASSWAAPGTSGELFF. CDR3 nucleotides: TGCGCCAGCAGCTGGGCGGCCCCCGGGACTAGCGGGGAGCTGTTTTTT. V gene TRBV5-1 combines with J gene TRBJ2-2; 8 nucleotides match TRBD2. There are 16 residues in the CDR3. Trimming cost V 3 bases and J 7 bases; bases outside gene matches: 11. Germline values: CDR1 SGHRS, CDR2 YFSETQ.

This clonotype appeared many times. V and J are TRBV24-1 and TRBJ2-5, with TRBD1 matching 9 bases. The CDR3 runs 14 residues. The junction had 5 bases not matched to a gene; V was cut back by 2 bases and J by 8 bases. The germline gives CDR1 KGHDR, CDR2 SFDVKD. CDR3 region: CATSDSTGGATQYF. The CDR3, as DNA: TGTGCCACCAGTGATTCGACAGGGGGAGCTACCCAGTACTTC.

This chain joins TRBV12-3 or TRBV12-4 and TRBJ2-7, with 10 bases aligning to TRBD2. The CDR3 contains 14 residues. V lost 6 bases to trimming and J lost 1 base; unmatched junction nucleotides: 3. The CDR3 bases are TGTGCCAGCAGAGAACTAGCGGGGTCCTACGAGCAGTACTTC. It is translated as CASRELAGSYEQYF.

The chain couples TRBV7-2 to TRBJ2-3; no definite D call. Germline V gives CDR1 SGHTA, CDR2 FQGNSA. CDR3 length equals 15 residues. V dropped 1 base and J dropped 1 base, with 9 bases sitting between them. The CDR3: CASSLVSHGTDTQYF. The CDR3 bases are TGTGCCAGCAGCTTAGTTTCACATGGCACAGATACGCAGTATTTT. The whole variable domain, filled in from reference TRBV7-2 and TRBJ2-3, reads GAGVSQSPSNKVTEKGKDVELRCDPISGHTALYWYRQSLGQGLEFLIYFQGNSAPDKSGLPSDRFSAERTGGSVSTLTIQRTQQEDSAVYLCASSLVSHGTDTQYFGPGTRLTVL.

The chain combines TRBV5-1 with TRBJ2-7; D possibly matches TRBD1 or TRBD2 (5 bases each). Trimming cost V 4 bases and J 2 bases, with 16 bases left between them. This CDR3 comprises 15 residues. Germline-derived CDR1 and CDR2 are SGHRS and YFSETQ. The CDR3 DNA reads TGCGCCAGCAGCCTTCAGGGCGGGTCTGCCTACGAGCAGTACTTC. This encodes CASSLQGGSAYEQYF.

There are a few counts of this clonotype. V is TRBV29-1 and J is TRBJ2-5; TRBD1 aligns across 12 bases. The CDR3 is 14 amino acids. Germline CDR1 SQVTM, CDR2 ANQGSEA. After removal of 8 bases from V and 4 bases from J, the junction contained 8 bases not matched to a gene. CDR3 residues: CSFAGQGAGETQYF. The CDR3 DNA follows: TGCAGCTTCGCGGGACAGGGGGCGGGAGAGACCCAGTACTTC.

There are a few counts of this clonotype. The chain combines TRBV6-2 or TRBV6-3 with TRBJ2-3; TRBD1 or TRBD2 may be the D gene (5 bases each). Germline V gives CDR1 MNHEY, CDR2 SVGEGT. The CDR3 sequence is 16 residues long. Trimming removed 6 bases from V and 4 bases from J, with 20 bases in between. The CDR3 DNA is TGTGCCAGCAGGGGGCCACGAGGGAATAGCTCAGATACGCAGTATTTT. Its protein is CASRGPRGNSSDTQYF.

The chain has TRBV20-1 and TRBJ1-2; maybe TRBD1 (6 bases). The CDR3 loop spans 12 amino acids. Germline V lookup: CDR1 DFQATT, CDR2 SNEGSKA (reference sequence). CDR3 in amino acids: CISTGGVYGYTF. CDR3 in DNA: TGCATTTCGACAGGAGGGGTTTATGGCTACACCTTC.

The chain employs TRBV27 and TRBJ1-4; D remains unclear. The CDR3 length is 13 residues. V shed 8 bases and J shed 0 bases, with 7 bases lying between them. CDR1 and CDR2 (germline): MNHEY, SMNVEV (reference sequence). CDR3 amino acids: CASRRTTNEKLFF. Written as DNA, the CDR3 is TGTGCCAGCCGCCGGACAACTAATGAAAAACTGTTTTTT.

This clonotype was seen more than once but under ten times. CDR3 sequence: CASGFVGDGNNQPQHF. As DNA, the CDR3 is TGTGCTAGTGGTTTCGTAGGGGACGGCAACAATCAGCCCCAGCATTTT. The V gene is TRBV12-5, the J gene TRBJ1-5; possibly TRBD1 for D (5 bases). V was clipped by 3 bases and J by 3 bases, with 15 bases between them. The length of the CDR3 is 16 residues. Germline loops: CDR1 LGHNT, CDR2 FRNRAP. Full variable domain (remainder filled in from reference TRBV12-5 and TRBJ1-5): DARVTQTPRHKVTEMGQEVTMRCQPILGHNTVFWYRQTMMQGLELLAYFRNRAPLDDSGMPKDRFSAEMPDATLATLKIQPSEPRDSAVYFCASGFVGDGNNQPQHFGDGTRLSIL.

This rearrangement joins TRBV6-1 to TRBJ1-6; D is unresolved. The germline CDR1 and CDR2 sequences are MNHNS and SASEGT. Trimming removed 5 bases from V and 5 bases from J, with 13 bases in between. This CDR3 has 15 residues. In DNA form, the CDR3 reads TGTGCCAGCAGTTATGAAACAGTTGATAATTCACCCCTCCACTTT. It yields the protein CASSYETVDNSPLHF.

V and J are TRBV9 and TRBJ1-2, with no clear D. CDR1 is SGDLS and CDR2 is YYNGEE in the germline V gene. The CDR3 loop spans 15 amino acids. Trimming removed 0 bases from V and 0 bases from J, with 9 bases in between. CDR3 nucleotide sequence: TGTGCCAGCAGCGTAGCGACAACGTCTAACTATGGCTACACCTTC. Its protein is CASSVATTSNYGYTF.

The rearrangement uses TRBV6-6 and TRBJ1-1; 8 positions match TRBD1. This CDR3 contains 14 residues. V lost 2 bases and J lost 7; bases outside the gene matches: 6. The germline V gene has CDR1 MNHNY and CDR2 SVGAGI (reference sequence). The CDR3 DNA sequence: TGTGCCAGCAGTTACCATGGACAGGGCTTTGAAGCTTTCTTT. Translating it yields CASSYHGQGFEAFF.

This clonotype was picked up many times. The chain is built from TRBV9 and TRBJ2-2; 11 bases agree with TRBD1. The CDR3 spans 16 residues. From germline, CDR1 is SGDLS and CDR2 YYNGEE. V was clipped by 3 bases and J by 4 bases; unmatched bases: 5. CDR3 region: CASSAWDRGTTGELFF. As DNA, the CDR3 is TGTGCCAGCAGCGCATGGGACAGGGGGACCACCGGGGAGCTGTTTTTT.

This clonotype was detected a few times. The chain is built from TRBV7-9 and TRBJ1-4; D is uncertain. Germline V gene lookup returns CDR1 SEHNR and CDR2 FQNEAQ (reference sequence). Trimming took 5 bases from V and 4 from J, leaving 17 bases between them. This CDR3 comprises 16 residues. CDR3 DNA sequence: TGTGCCAGCAGCCCGTTCGACCGCAGCCTTAATGAAAAACTGTTTTTT. Encoded protein: CASSPFDRSLNEKLFF.